Following are 17 T cell receptor beta chains from one sample sequenced in a study of OX40 agonist ivuxolimab in advanced cancers. Sequenced by immunoSEQ multiplex PCR; TCRdb stores in-frame clones only, minus some. In the table there are 50,000 to 70,000 clones, approximately 84% of which are singletons. The material sequenced was CD4+ or CD8+ T cells sorted from blood, taken in a trial of the OX40 agonist ivuxolimab. The source is an adult with an advanced solid tumor such as melanoma, head and neck, liver or kidney cancer.

The chain is built from TRBV19 and TRBJ2-1, with D possibly matching TRBD2 (6 bases). Trimming removed 4 bases from V and 5 bases from J, with 27 bases in between. Per the germline V gene, CDR1 is LNHDA and CDR2 is SQIVND (reference sequence). This CDR3 spans 19 amino acids. CDR3 loop: CASSKFPVTSNPINNEQFF. For the CDR3, the DNA is TGTGCCAGTAGTAAGTTCCCTGTTACTAGCAATCCCATAAACAATGAGCAGTTCTTC.

V gene TRBV2 combines with J gene TRBJ2-5, with TRBD1 identical over 7 bases. The germline CDR1 and CDR2 sequences are SNHLY and FYNNEI. CDR3 length: 13 residues. The V segment lost 5 bases and the J segment 4 bases; nucleotides outside the gene matches: 4. The CDR3, as DNA: TGTGCCAGCAGTAAACAGGGGTTAGAGACCCAGTACTTC. It translates to CASSKQGLETQYF.

This chain links TRBV5-1 with TRBJ2-5, with D hard to call. This CDR3 spans 14 amino acids. Trimming stripped 0 bases from V and 1 base from J, with 7 bases between. The germline CDR1 and CDR2 sequences are SGHRS and YFSETQ. The DNA for the CDR3 is TGCGCCAGCAGCTTGGAACGGGTCCAAGAGACCCAGTACTTC. It specifies CASSLERVQETQYF.

V is TRBV30 and J is TRBJ2-7, with D possibly matching TRBD2 (7 bases). CDR1 and CDR2 from the germline V gene are GTSNPN and SVGIG (reference sequence). The V and J ends lost 5 bases and 2 bases respectively, with 16 bases between them. This CDR3 region has 14 residues. CDR3 nucleotides: TGTGCCTGGGCCCCCCCGGGGGGCGCCTACGAGCAGTACTTC. This codes for CAWAPPGGAYEQYF.

As DNA, the CDR3 is TGTGCCAGCAGCTCAATAGCGGGAGTCGGCACAGATACGCAGTATTTT. Its protein product is CASSSIAGVGTDTQYF. The chain combines TRBV7-3 with TRBJ2-3; 9 positions agree with TRBD2. V lost 4 bases, J lost 1 base, and 6 bases stayed unmatched. The CDR3 covers 16 residues. Germline V lookup: CDR1 SGHTA, CDR2 FQGTGA.

The chain joins TRBV4-2 to TRBJ2-3; maybe TRBD2 (6 bases). V lost 4 bases, J lost 1 base, and 15 bases lay in between. From germline, CDR1 is LGHNA and CDR2 YNFKEQ. The CDR3 covers 16 residues. The CDR3 DNA sequence: TGTGCCAGCAGCCCCCTCCTTAGCGGCGGCACAGATACGCAGTATTTT. Its protein product is CASSPLLSGGTDTQYF.

The chain recombines TRBV19 with TRBJ2-2; a possible D gene is TRBD2 (5 bases). V shed 3 bases and J shed 7 bases, with 9 bases lying between them. The CDR3 loop spans 13 amino acids. Germline values: CDR1 LNHDA, CDR2 SQIVND (reference sequence). This chain's CDR3 is CASSIPRGGELFF. The CDR3 DNA reads TGTGCCAGTAGTATCCCCCGGGGCGGGGAGCTGTTTTTT.

The chain links TRBV4-1 to TRBJ2-1, with D perhaps matching TRBD1 or TRBD2 (5 bases each). This CDR3 spans 15 amino acids. The germline V gene encodes CDR1 MGHRA and CDR2 YSYEKL. The V end was cut by 7 bases, the J end by 5 bases, with 18 bases between. The CDR3 spells CASMSGTPDHNEQFF. The CDR3 region has the DNA TGCGCCAGCATGTCCGGGACCCCAGATCACAATGAGCAGTTCTTC.

V and J are TRBV9 and TRBJ1-1, with D possibly being TRBD1 (5 bases). The V end was cut by 2 bases, the J end by 2 bases, with 16 bases between. Germline V gene data show CDR1 as SGDLS and CDR2 as YYNGEE. CDR3 size: 16 residues. The CDR3 DNA sequence: TGTGCCAGCAGCGTTGGACTGCTATGGGGCAACACTGAAGCTTTCTTT. Translated: CASSVGLLWGNTEAFF.

The chain couples TRBV2 to TRBJ1-1, with D possibly matching TRBD1 (5 bases). Deletions cut 3 bases from V and 3 bases from J, with 11 bases between. Germline V gene sequence: CDR1 SNHLY, CDR2 FYNNEI. The CDR3 covers 14 residues. In DNA form, the CDR3 reads TGTGCCAGCAGTGACAGGGTTGGGTACACTGAAGCTTTCTTT. It specifies CASSDRVGYTEAFF.

The chain couples TRBV10-2 to TRBJ1-1; D remains unclear. The CDR3 spans 13 residues. Trimming removed 0 bases from V and 7 bases from J, with 9 bases in between. Germline V gives CDR1 WSHSY, CDR2 SAAADI. The CDR3 reads CASSESTPNEAFF. CDR3 bases: TGCGCCAGCAGTGAGTCGACCCCCAATGAAGCTTTCTTT.

V usage is TRBV7-3 and J usage is TRBJ1-6; D might be TRBD1 (5 bases). V was clipped by 5 bases and J by 6 bases, with 8 bases between them. In germline, CDR1 is SGHTA, CDR2 FQGTGA. The CDR3 totals 13 residues. CDR3 nucleotides: TGTGCCAGCAGCGCCAGGGTTAATTCACCCCTCCACTTT. Protein product: CASSARVNSPLHF. The full variable domain, rest sourced from reference TRBV7-3 and TRBJ1-6, is GAGVSQTPSNKVTEKGKYVELRCDPISGHTALYWYRQSLGQGPEFLIYFQGTGAADDSGLPNDRFFAVRPEGSVSTLKIQRTERGDSAVYLCASSARVNSPLHFGNGTRLTVT.

This chain uses TRBV28 with TRBJ2-5; no clear D. In germline, CDR1 is MDHEN, CDR2 SYDVKM. The V end was cut by 7 bases, the J end by 1 base, with 7 bases between. CDR3 size: 12 residues. In DNA form, the CDR3 reads TGTGCCAGCAACTCGGTCCAAGAGACCCAGTACTTC. Residues: CASNSVQETQYF.

The J gene is TRBJ1-4, the V gene TRBV4-2; D call uncertain. Looked up from germline, CDR1 is LGHNA and CDR2 is YNFKEQ. The CDR3 has 16 residues. V was pared by 0 bases and J by 3 bases, with 11 bases between. The CDR3 nucleotides read TGTGCCAGCAGCCAAGAGGTGTGGGGAGCTAATGAAAAACTGTTTTTT. It translates to CASSQEVWGANEKLFF.

Only a few counts were recorded for this clone. The rearrangement uses TRBV11-2 and TRBJ2-7; 8 bases are shared with TRBD1. Germline CDR1 reads SGHAT; CDR2 reads FQNNGV. V was clipped by 3 bases and J by 5 bases; unmatched bases: 0. The CDR3 totals 12 residues. The CDR3 region has the DNA TGTGCCAGCAGCTTGACAGGGGACGAGCAGTACTTC. Translating gives CASSLTGDEQYF.

This clone was seen once. This chain joins TRBV5-1 and TRBJ2-2; unclear D gene. V lost 0 bases to trimming and J lost 8 bases, with 17 bases between them. CDR3 length: 16 amino acids. Germline-derived CDR1 and CDR2 are SGHRS and YFSETQ. The chain's CDR3 is CASSLVGLPDQGELFF. The CDR3 DNA is TGCGCCAGCAGCTTGGTAGGGCTTCCCGACCAAGGGGAGCTGTTTTTT.

This chain joins TRBV2 and TRBJ1-4, with 10 bases fitting TRBD1. V lost 4 bases to trimming and J lost 0 bases; unmatched junction nucleotides: 8. Germline V CDR1 and CDR2: SNHLY, FYNNEI. This CDR3 region has 18 residues. The CDR3 region is CASSGGTGVATTNEKLFF. The CDR3 DNA sequence: TGTGCCAGCAGTGGAGGGACAGGGGTCGCTACAACTAATGAAAAACTGTTTTTT.